A single sample is the source of the 24 T cell receptor beta chains below, sequenced in a study of blood T cell repertoires in COVID-19. Assay: immunoSEQ multiplex PCR; the TCRdb copy retains only in-frame clones and omits some. The sample includes around 230,000 clones, just over 85% of them seen just once. The sequenced sample was peripheral blood. Receptor source: a man aged 25-45 years who had recovered from COVID-19.

This clone was observed a single time. The V gene is TRBV24-1, the J gene TRBJ2-5, with D hard to call. The CDR3 loop spans 13 amino acids. The V end lost 6 bases, the J end lost 7 bases, and 14 bases lay between the germline ends. CDR1 KGHDR and CDR2 SFDVKD come from the germline V gene. CDR3 protein: CATSRRNSGTQYF. The CDR3 DNA reads TGTGCCACCAGTAGACGGAATTCAGGGACCCAGTACTTC.

Regarding this clone: The same CDR3 arises from other DNA sequences in this sample as well. This chain links TRBV2 with TRBJ1-2; possibly TRBD1 for D (5 bases). This CDR3 is 12 amino acids long. Trimming shortened V by 4 bases and J by 8 bases, and 11 bases separated the two germline ends. CDR1 is SNHLY and CDR2 is FYNNEI in the germline V gene. The CDR3 loop reads CASSGRGRGYTF. The CDR3 DNA is TGTGCCAGCAGTGGGAGGGGACGAGGCTACACCTTC.

The V gene is TRBV9, the J gene TRBJ2-7; D ambiguous. The ends were cut back, 0 bases at V and 10 bases at J, with 14 bases in the middle. The CDR3 is 13 residues long. Germline loops: CDR1 SGDLS, CDR2 YYNGEE. CDR3 residues: CASSVAVSTQQYF. CDR3 nucleotides: TGTGCCAGCAGCGTAGCTGTTTCGACTCAACAGTACTTC.

J is TRBJ1-4 and V is TRBV12-5; TRBD1 agrees at 8 bases. Trimming took 2 bases from V and 8 from J; bases not matched to a gene: 4. The length of the CDR3 is 14 residues. Germline CDR1 is LGHNT and CDR2 is FRNRAP. CDR3 protein: CASGLLGQAEKLFF. In DNA form, the CDR3 reads TGTGCTAGTGGTTTGCTGGGACAGGCAGAAAAACTGTTTTTT.

This chain uses TRBV30 with TRBJ1-3; D is unclear. The germline gives CDR1 GTSNPN, CDR2 SVGIG (reference sequence). Between the trimmed V and J ends, which lost 7 bases and 2 bases, there was a span of 15 bases. The CDR3 runs to 14 residues. The CDR3 region is CASVQRRTGNTIYF. The CDR3 nucleotides are TGTGCCTCCGTGCAGCGCCGGACTGGAAACACCATATATTTT.

As regards this clone: An end of the junction differs from the germline gene, which may be a read error. In DNA, the CDR3 is TGTGCCATCTCACCACCGAGGAAAACTCAGGGGTCCTTCCTTCGGAACACTGAAGCTTTCTTT. Amino acid sequence: CAISPPRKTQGSFLRNTEAFF. The rearrangement joins TRBV18 to TRBJ1-1, with D maybe TRBD1 (6 bases). This CDR3 contains 21 residues. CDR1 and CDR2 (germline): KGHSH, LQKENI.

The V gene is TRBV3-1 (or the pseudogene TRBV3-2), the J gene TRBJ2-3, with D tentatively TRBD1 (6 bases). Trimming shortened V by 4 bases and J by 3 bases, and 8 bases separated the two germline ends. The germline V gene has CDR1 LGHDT and CDR2 YNNKEL (reference sequence). The CDR3 spans 13 residues. CDR3 region: CASSPTGTDTQYF. Here the CDR3 DNA reads TGTGCCAGCAGCCCCACAGGGACAGATACGCAGTATTTT.

CDR3 sequence reads: CASARSLQAEAFF. CDR3 nucleotide sequence: TGTGCCAGCGCTCGCTCACTACAGGCTGAAGCTTTCTTT. V usage is TRBV12-3 or TRBV12-4 and J usage is TRBJ1-1; weak D call: TRBD1 (5 bases). V was cut by 8 bases and J by 6 bases, with 16 bases left in between. This CDR3 spans 13 amino acids.

This chain uses TRBV19 with TRBJ1-1, with a weak D call TRBD1 (6 bases). The CDR3 has 14 residues. The germline V gene has CDR1 LNHDA and CDR2 SQIVND (reference sequence). V was cut by 5 bases and J by 3 bases, with 13 bases left in between. The DNA of the CDR3 is TGTGCCAGTAGTTCCCTAGGGGGGGACACTGAAGCTTTCTTT. Protein sequence: CASSSLGGDTEAFF.

The V gene is TRBV9, the J gene TRBJ1-2; D gene unclear. This CDR3 is 15 amino acids long. The germline gives CDR1 SGDLS, CDR2 YYNGEE. Trimming took off 3 bases at V and 8 bases at J, with 20 bases between the two ends. The DNA for the CDR3 is TGTGCCAGCAGCGCCTCTGGTGGCGGATCTATGGGCTACACCTTC. Translating gives CASSASGGGSMGYTF.

The chain is built from TRBV5-8 and TRBJ2-7; D not certain. Germline assignment: CDR1 SGHTS and CDR2 YDEGEE. The length of the CDR3 is 11 residues. Trimming took off 7 bases at V and 4 bases at J, with 9 bases between the two ends. CDR3 nucleotides: TGTGCCAGCCTTTTATCTTACGAGCAGTACTTC. Its protein is CASLLSYEQYF.

The chain has TRBV2 and TRBJ1-4, with 7 bases fitting TRBD1. CDR1 is SNHLY and CDR2 is FYNNEI in the germline V gene. J lost 4 bases, V lost 6 bases, and 2 bases had no gene match. The CDR3 runs 13 residues. CDR3 residues: CASRGQYNEKLFF. Written as DNA, the CDR3 is TGTGCCAGCAGGGGACAGTATAATGAAAAACTGTTTTTT.

V is TRBV19 and J is TRBJ1-2, with D uncertain. The V end was cut by 3 bases, the J end by 4 bases, with 12 bases between. In germline, CDR1 is LNHDA, CDR2 SQIVND (reference sequence). The CDR3 loop spans 14 amino acids. The CDR3 sequence: CASSIKREFYGYTF. CDR3 in DNA: TGTGCCAGTAGTATCAAAAGGGAGTTCTATGGCTACACCTTC.

As for this clone: Other DNA sequences of this sample code for an identical CDR3. This chain connects TRBV10-3 to TRBJ1-1, with 8 bases fitting TRBD1. Per germline, CDR1 ENHRY and CDR2 SYGVKD. This CDR3 has 14 amino acids. The V gene end was trimmed by 4 bases and the J gene end by 0 bases; junction bases not matched to a gene: 1. The CDR3 loop is CAISGTGLNTEAFF. Written as DNA, the CDR3 is TGTGCCATCAGTGGGACAGGGTTGAACACTGAAGCTTTCTTT.

This rearrangement joins TRBV7-2 to TRBJ2-7; 7 bases fit TRBD2. The CDR3 loop spans 15 amino acids. Per germline, CDR1 SGHTA and CDR2 FQGNSA. V lost 1 base, J lost 4 bases, and 7 bases stayed unmatched. CDR3 protein: CASSLVTGGGYEQYF. DNA for the CDR3: TGTGCCAGCAGCTTAGTCACGGGGGGAGGTTACGAGCAGTACTTC.

The chain links TRBV3-1 (or the pseudogene TRBV3-2) to TRBJ2-4; 13 positions agree with TRBD2. The CDR3 consists of 19 residues. Losses at the gene ends were 0 bases for V and 4 bases for J; bases not matched to a gene: 9. The germline V gene has CDR1 LGHDT and CDR2 YNNKEL (reference sequence). The CDR3 spells CASSQEGTSGAPLKNIQYF. The CDR3 bases are TGTGCCAGCAGCCAAGAGGGGACTAGCGGGGCACCTCTGAAAAACATTCAGTACTTC.

The gene calls are TRBV5-1 and TRBJ2-5, with 10 bases identical to TRBD2. The CDR3 covers 15 residues. The J segment lost 5 bases and the V segment lost 6 bases, leaving 10 bases of the junction unmatched. Germline lookup yields CDR1 SGHRS and CDR2 YFSETQ. CDR3 coding DNA: TGCGCCAGCACCAGAGGACTAGCGGACAAGGAGACCCAGTACTTC. Encoded protein: CASTRGLADKETQYF. The entire variable domain, with the rest obtained from reference TRBV5-1 and TRBJ2-5, is as follows: KAGVTQTPRYLIKTRGQQVTLSCSPISGHRSVSWYQQTPGQGLQFLFEYFSETQRNKGNFPGRFSGRQFSNSRSEMNVSTLELGDSALYLCASTRGLADKETQYFGPGTRLLVL.

This chain connects TRBV11-2 to TRBJ2-7, with D hard to call. The V gene's germline CDR1 is SGHAT and CDR2 FQNNGV. The CDR3 is made up of 14 amino acids. With 3 bases removed from V and 1 base from J, the gap between germline ends came to 10 bases. This chain's CDR3 is CASSFRVFSYEQYF. The CDR3 DNA sequence: TGTGCCAGCAGCTTTCGGGTTTTTTCCTACGAGCAGTACTTC.

The J gene is TRBJ2-3, the V gene TRBV9; a weak D match, TRBD1 (5 bases). The CDR3 is 16 amino acids. CDR1 is SGDLS and CDR2 is YYNGEE in the germline V gene. The germline V and J ends were trimmed by 0 bases and 0 bases, with 11 bases remaining between them. CDR3 protein: CASSVGFRASTDTQYF. CDR3 DNA: TGTGCCAGCAGCGTAGGGTTCAGGGCTAGCACAGATACGCAGTATTTT.

This chain uses TRBV5-1 with TRBJ2-3; the match to TRBD1 covers 10 bases. V lost 0 bases to trimming and J lost 4 bases; unmatched junction nucleotides: 8. This CDR3 is built from 17 residues. CDR1 is SGHRS, CDR2 YFSETQ, per germline. CDR3 residues: CASSLALGQGQADTQYF. For the CDR3, the DNA is TGCGCCAGCAGCTTGGCGTTGGGACAGGGGCAGGCAGATACGCAGTATTTT.

In this sample, this clone turned up many times. This chain connects TRBV28 to TRBJ1-2, with 11 bases that match TRBD1. Trimming took 7 bases from V and 3 from J; bases not matched to a gene: 7. The CDR3 extends over 15 amino acids. Germline CDR1 is MDHEN and CDR2 is SYDVKM. CDR3 in DNA: TGTGCCAGCACAAAGAGGGACAGGGGGGACTATGGCTACACCTTC. Protein product: CASTKRDRGDYGYTF.

CDR3 in DNA: TGTGCCAGCAGCCCCCTAGCGGGGGATGCGCACACAGATACGCAGTATTTT. Amino acid sequence: CASSPLAGDAHTDTQYF. J is TRBJ2-3 and V is TRBV14; 10 bases agree with TRBD2. Trimming took 4 bases from V and 2 from J; bases not matched to a gene: 9. Germline lookup yields CDR1 SGHDN and CDR2 FVKESK. The CDR3 runs 17 residues.

This clone was recorded only once. The chain carries TRBV18 and TRBJ1-1, with TRBD1 as a possible D gene (6 bases). The V gene's germline CDR1 is KGHSH and CDR2 LQKENI. The V gene lost 0 bases and the J gene lost 1 base, with 9 bases spanning the gap. CDR3 length equals 15 residues. This CDR3 reads CASSPPGGPNTEAFF. CDR3 nucleotide sequence: TGTGCCAGCTCACCACCCGGGGGGCCGAACACTGAAGCTTTCTTT.

The chain recombines TRBV9 with TRBJ2-7; D is perhaps TRBD2 (7 bases). From germline, CDR1 is SGDLS and CDR2 YYNGEE. The V and J ends lost 10 bases and 11 bases respectively, with 22 bases between them. This CDR3 spans 12 amino acids. The CDR3 is CARLGEGGIEYF. The CDR3 bases are TGTGCCCGCCTCGGGGAGGGGGGAATCGAGTACTTC.